These T cell receptor beta chains were read from a single sample in a study of control samples from healthy donors and cancer patients. The table came from immunoSEQ multiplex PCR; TCRdb's copy has only in-frame clones and leaves some out. The sample yields some 190,000 clones, about 90% seen once. The source material was blood. The source of these receptors is a man aged 30-40 years in good health. The CDR3 runs from the conserved cysteine through the conserved F or W. D genes are given only for firm matches. Clone size appears in some rows only: once, few, many, or a class for an expanded clone.

j_call,clone_size,v_call,d_call,cdr3_nt,cdr3_aa
TRBJ2-7,NA,TRBV2,NA,TGTGCCAGCAGTGACGGACACCTAGCCTACGAGCAGTACTTC,CASSDGHLAYEQYF
TRBJ1-5,once,TRBV19,NA,TGTGCCAGTAGAGAGACAGAATCATACACCAATAGCAATCAGCCCCAGCATTTT,CASRETESYTNSNQPQHF
TRBJ2-7,NA,TRBV2,NA,TGTGCCAGCAGTGGTCTCCCTACCTACGAGCAGTACTTC,CASSGLPTYEQYF
TRBJ1-2,NA,TRBV19,TRBD1,TGTGCCAGTAGTACCCGGGACAGCCCTTATGGCTACACCTTC,CASSTRDSPYGYTF
TRBJ2-3,NA,TRBV3-1/TRBV3-2,TRBD2,TGTGCCAGCAGCCAAACTAGCGGGGGGTCATACACAGATACGCAGTATTTT,CASSQTSGGSYTDTQYF
TRBJ1-5,NA,TRBV2,NA,TGTGCCAGCAGTGGGCAGGGCATCCCACATCAGCCCCAGCATTTT,CASSGQGIPHQPQHF
TRBJ2-3,NA,TRBV4-1,NA,TGCGCCAGCAGCCAATCTCGCCTAGGGGGCACAGATACGCAGTATTTT,CASSQSRLGGTDTQYF
TRBJ1-5,NA,TRBV5-3,NA,TGTGCCAGAAGCTTGTGGGGAGGGAGATATAGCAATCAGCCCCAGCATTTT,CARSLWGGRYSNQPQHF
TRBJ2-5,NA,TRBV3-1/TRBV3-2,TRBD1,TGTGCCAGCAGCATCGGGACAGGGTACCAAGAGACCCAGTACTTC,CASSIGTGYQETQYF
TRBJ2-7,NA,TRBV29-1,NA,TGCAGCGTTGAGCAAGGGGGGTACGAGCAGTACTTC,CSVEQGGYEQYF
TRBJ2-1,NA,TRBV3-1/TRBV3-2,NA,TGTGCCAGCAGCCAAGAGGACAAGGGAAACTCCTACAATGAGCAGTTCTTC,CASSQEDKGNSYNEQFF
TRBJ2-7,NA,TRBV30,NA,TGTGCCTGGAGTGTTGGTCAGGGCTACGAGCAGTACTTC,CAWSVGQGYEQYF
TRBJ1-2,NA,TRBV2,NA,TGTGCCAGCTCAGGATTAGGGTATGGCTACACCTTC,CASSGLGYGYTF
TRBJ1-1,NA,TRBV18,TRBD1,TGTGCCAGCTCGCCAGGGGGGTCCGCTGAAGCTTTCTTT,CASSPGGSAEAFF
TRBJ1-3,NA,TRBV3-1/TRBV3-2,NA,TGTGCCAGCAGCCAAAGATCTGGAAACACCATATATTTT,CASSQRSGNTIYF
TRBJ1-2,NA,TRBV5-4,TRBD1,TGTGCCAGCAGCCTGGACAGGGGCCACCCAGGGTATGGCTACACCTTC,CASSLDRGHPGYGYTF
TRBJ2-7,NA,TRBV9,TRBD1,TGTGCCAGCAGCCCCCGGGGACAGGGACCCACCGAGCAGTACTTC,CASSPRGQGPTEQYF
TRBJ2-1,NA,TRBV5-4,TRBD1,TGTGCCAGCAGCAGACCGGGACAGAAATACAATGAGCAGTTCTTC,CASSRPGQKYNEQFF
TRBJ2-3,NA,TRBV5-6,NA,TGTGCCAGCAGCCTGGACGGCCCCCTCACAGATACGCAGTATTTT,CASSLDGPLTDTQYF
TRBJ1-1,NA,TRBV5-1,NA,TGCGCCAGCAGCCCAGGCCCGCCTTCTGAAGCTTTCTTT,CASSPGPPSEAFF
TRBJ2-1,NA,TRBV3-1/TRBV3-2,NA,TGTGCCAGCAGCCAAGTAGGTTATGAGCAGTTCTTC,CASSQVGYEQFF
TRBJ2-7,NA,TRBV27,NA,TGTGCCAGCAGTGAGGGTCCGAACCACGAGCAGTACTTC,CASSEGPNHEQYF
TRBJ2-7,NA,TRBV2,NA,TGTGCCAGCAGTGACGGAACTGGCGAGCAGTACTTC,CASSDGTGEQYF
TRBJ2-3,NA,TRBV6-1,NA,TGTGCCAGCAGTGGGGGAATGCTTAAGGGCACAGATACGCAGTATTTT,CASSGGMLKGTDTQYF
TRBJ2-3,NA,TRBV28,TRBD1,TGTGCCAGCAGTCCGGGGACAGGGGGTCCGGCAGATACGCAGTATTTT,CASSPGTGGPADTQYF
TRBJ2-1,NA,TRBV10-2,TRBD2,TGCGCCAGCAGTGAGTCGCGGCGGGGGGGCCACTCCAATGAGCAGTTCTTC,CASSESRRGGHSNEQFF
TRBJ2-3,NA,TRBV2,TRBD1,TGTGCCAGCAGGGGGACAGGGCAAAACACAGATACGCAGTATTTT,CASRGTGQNTDTQYF
TRBJ2-7,NA,TRBV6-5,TRBD1,TGTGCCAGCGGGGACAGTTACGAGCAGTACTTC,CASGDSYEQYF
TRBJ1-6,NA,TRBV6-5,NA,TGTGCCAGCAGTTACCCAGGGTCCTCACCCCTCCACTTT,CASSYPGSSPLHF
TRBJ2-5,NA,TRBV7-6,TRBD1,TGTGCCAGCAGCTTGACTGGGACAGTAAAAGAGACCCAGTACTTC,CASSLTGTVKETQYF
TRBJ2-7,NA,TRBV7-2,NA,TGTGCCAGCAGCTCAGGGGTCAGCACCTACGAGCAGTACTTC,CASSSGVSTYEQYF
TRBJ2-1,NA,TRBV7-2,NA,TGTGCCAGCAGCTTTCCCCTAATGGGGGGGCGGACCTACAATGAGCAGTTCTTC,CASSFPLMGGRTYNEQFF
TRBJ1-4,once,TRBV13,TRBD1,TGTGCCAGCAGCTTACAGGGGGCTTTGTATGAAAAACTGTTTTTT,CASSLQGALYEKLFF
TRBJ2-5,once,TRBV20-1,TRBD2,TGCAGTGCTAGTGGGCGACTAGCGGGGGCCCATCAAGAGACCCAGTACTTC,CSASGRLAGAHQETQYF
TRBJ1-6,NA,TRBV3-1/TRBV3-2,NA,TGTGCCAGCAGCCTAAGACAGGCGGCCTCTTCACCCCTCCACTTT,CASSLRQAASSPLHF
TRBJ1-2,once,TRBV3-1/TRBV3-2,NA,TGTGCCAGCAGCCGCCGAGACCAAAACTATGGCTACACCTTC,CASSRRDQNYGYTF
TRBJ2-1,NA,TRBV6-1,NA,TGTGCCAGCAGTGAGCACAACAACAATGAGCAGTTCTTC,CASSEHNNNEQFF
TRBJ2-7,NA,TRBV7-2,NA,TGTGCCAGCAGCCAGAGCTCCTACGAGCAGTACTTC,CASSQSSYEQYF
TRBJ1-4,NA,TRBV9,NA,TGTGCCAGCAGCGTCGGGGGGATTGGCACTAATGAAAAACTGTTTTTT,CASSVGGIGTNEKLFF
TRBJ1-1,NA,TRBV5-6,NA,TGTGCCAGCAGCCCTTGGTGGGGGCAGGCTGAAGCTTTCTTT,CASSPWWGQAEAFF
TRBJ1-6,NA,TRBV9,NA,TGTGCCAGCAGCGTACAAGGGGTAGGCTCACCCCTCCACTTT,CASSVQGVGSPLHF
TRBJ1-2,few,TRBV5-4,NA,TGTGCCAGCAGCGCATCAGCCCAGGCTAACTATGGCTACACCTTC,CASSASAQANYGYTF
TRBJ2-1,NA,TRBV14,NA,TGTGCCAGCAGCCAAGATTTGAGGGGCTATGAGCAGTTCTTC,CASSQDLRGYEQFF
TRBJ1-6,NA,TRBV19,NA,TGTGCCAGTAGTCAGGGAGACACTCGTTCACCCCTCCACTTT,CASSQGDTRSPLHF
TRBJ1-5,NA,TRBV7-8,NA,TGTGCCAGCAGCTCCCAGTTTAGCAATCAGCCCCAGCATTTT,CASSSQFSNQPQHF
TRBJ1-2,few,TRBV6-4,TRBD1,TGTGCCAGCTCCTCACAGGGGGCTGGCTATGGCTACACCTTC,CASSSQGAGYGYTF
TRBJ2-1,once,TRBV19,NA,TGTGCCAGTAGTATTCCCGGGCCTCCCCCATCCAATGAGCAGTTCTTC,CASSIPGPPPSNEQFF
TRBJ1-2,NA,TRBV15,NA,TGTGCCACCAGCAGAGCCAGGGGAAACTATGGCTACACCTTC,CATSRARGNYGYTF
TRBJ1-1,once,TRBV5-1,NA,TGCGCCAGCAGCCCAGGGGCGCAGGTGTCATGGAACACTGAAGCTTTCTTT,CASSPGAQVSWNTEAFF
TRBJ1-1,NA,TRBV30,TRBD1,TGTGCCTGGATCGACAGGGCGACAGGAGCTTTCTTT,CAWIDRATGAFF
TRBJ2-6,NA,TRBV6-5,NA,TGTGCCAGCAGGGAGACAATCGCGGGGGCCAACGTCCTGACTTTC,CASRETIAGANVLTF
TRBJ2-7,NA,TRBV5-8,TRBD2,TGTGCCAGCAGCCCCCTAGCGGGGGGGAGCCTTCTATACGAGCAGTACTTC,CASSPLAGGSLLYEQYF
TRBJ1-5,NA,TRBV6-5,TRBD1,TGTGCCAGCAGCCCGACAGGGGATAGCAATCAGCCCCAGCATTTT,CASSPTGDSNQPQHF
TRBJ2-3,NA,TRBV11-2,TRBD2,TGTGCCAGCAGCTTAAGGTGGGGACTAGCGGGGAGCACAGATACGCAGTATTTT,CASSLRWGLAGSTDTQYF
TRBJ2-3,NA,TRBV11-2,NA,TGTGCCAGCACCCTAGTTTGGGGGGCAGGAGATACGCAGTATTTT,CASTLVWGAGDTQYF
TRBJ2-1,NA,TRBV7-3,TRBD1,TGTGCCAGCAGCTTGACAGGGAGCTCCTACAATGAGCAGTTCTTC,CASSLTGSSYNEQFF
TRBJ2-6,NA,TRBV19,NA,TGTGCCAGTAGTATACCACACTCCCTCTCTGGGGCCAACGTCCTGACTTTC,CASSIPHSLSGANVLTF
TRBJ2-2,NA,TRBV5-8,TRBD2,TGTGCCAGCAGCCCCCCCGGGGGGATTAACACCGGGGAGCTGTTTTTT,CASSPPGGINTGELFF